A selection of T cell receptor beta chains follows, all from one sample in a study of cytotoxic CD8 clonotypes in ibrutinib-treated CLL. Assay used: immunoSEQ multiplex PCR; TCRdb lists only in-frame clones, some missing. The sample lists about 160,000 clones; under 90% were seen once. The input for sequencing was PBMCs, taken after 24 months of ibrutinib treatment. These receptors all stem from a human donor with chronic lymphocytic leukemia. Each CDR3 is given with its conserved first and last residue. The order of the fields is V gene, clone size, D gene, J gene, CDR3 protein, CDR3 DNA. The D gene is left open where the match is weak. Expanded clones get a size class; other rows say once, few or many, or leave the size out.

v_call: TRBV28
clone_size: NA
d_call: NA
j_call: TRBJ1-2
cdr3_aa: CASTAHYYGYTF
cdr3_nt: TGTGCCAGCACAGCACACTACTATGGCTACACCTTC

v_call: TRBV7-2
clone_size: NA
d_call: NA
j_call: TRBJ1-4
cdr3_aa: CASSFPPGALFF
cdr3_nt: TGTGCCAGCAGCTTCCCTCCAGGGGCATTGTTTTTT

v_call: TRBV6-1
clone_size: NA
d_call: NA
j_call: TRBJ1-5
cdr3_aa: CASRGTKQPQHF
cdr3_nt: TGTGCCAGCAGGGGGACCAAGCAGCCCCAGCATTTT

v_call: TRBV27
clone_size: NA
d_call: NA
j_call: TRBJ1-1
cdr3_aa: CASVKPGAMNTEAFF
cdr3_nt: TGTGCCAGCGTCAAGCCAGGGGCCATGAACACTGAAGCTTTCTTT

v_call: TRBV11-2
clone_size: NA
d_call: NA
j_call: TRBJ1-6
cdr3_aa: CASSLGTDNSPLHF
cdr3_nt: TGTGCCAGCAGCTTAGGGACAGATAATTCACCCCTCCACTTT

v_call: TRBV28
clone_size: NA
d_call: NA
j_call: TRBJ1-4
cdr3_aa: CASSPGGPGMVFF
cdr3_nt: TGTGCCAGCAGTCCCGGGGGCCCGGGTATGGTGTTTTTT

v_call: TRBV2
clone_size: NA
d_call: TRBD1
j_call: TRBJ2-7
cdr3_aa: CASTAGQDPYEQYF
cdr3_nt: TGTGCCAGCACTGCAGGACAGGATCCCTACGAGCAGTACTTC

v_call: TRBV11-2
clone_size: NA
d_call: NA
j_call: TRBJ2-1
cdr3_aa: CASSLGARSSYNEQFF
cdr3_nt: TGTGCCAGCAGCTTAGGGGCGCGCAGCTCCTACAATGAGCAGTTCTTC

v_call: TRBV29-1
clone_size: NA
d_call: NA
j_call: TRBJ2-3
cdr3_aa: CSVAHEGGSTDTQYF
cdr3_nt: TGCAGCGTTGCCCACGAGGGCGGAAGCACAGATACGCAGTATTTT

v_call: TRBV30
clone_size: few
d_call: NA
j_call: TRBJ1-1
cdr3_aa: CAWRRTQQNTEAFF
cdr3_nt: TGTGCCTGGAGGCGGACACAGCAGAACACTGAAGCTTTCTTT

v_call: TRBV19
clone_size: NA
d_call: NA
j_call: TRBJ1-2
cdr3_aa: CASKAGENYGYTF
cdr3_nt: TGTGCCAGTAAGGCGGGGGAGAACTATGGCTACACCTTC

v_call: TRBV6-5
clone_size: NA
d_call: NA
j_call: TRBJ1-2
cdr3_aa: CASSGGRVNGYTF
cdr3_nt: TGTGCCAGCAGTGGGGGACGGGTTAATGGCTACACCTTC

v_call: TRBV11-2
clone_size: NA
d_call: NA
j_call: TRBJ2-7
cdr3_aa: CASNHRDGNYEQYF
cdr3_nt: TGTGCCAGCAACCACCGGGACGGGAACTACGAGCAGTACTTC

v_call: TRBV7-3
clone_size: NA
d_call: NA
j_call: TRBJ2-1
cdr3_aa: CASTKARGGNEQFF
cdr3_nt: TGTGCCAGTACGAAGGCGCGGGGCGGTAATGAGCAGTTCTTC

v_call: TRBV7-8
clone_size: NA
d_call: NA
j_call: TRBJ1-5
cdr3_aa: CASSLGSGGNQPQHF
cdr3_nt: TGTGCCAGCAGCTTAGGTTCAGGGGGCAATCAGCCCCAGCATTTT

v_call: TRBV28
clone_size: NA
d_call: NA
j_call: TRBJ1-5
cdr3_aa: CASSLGQPQHF
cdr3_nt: TGTGCCAGCAGTTTAGGTCAGCCCCAGCATTTT

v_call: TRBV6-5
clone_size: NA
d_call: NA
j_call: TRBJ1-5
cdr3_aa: CATGRTANQPQHF
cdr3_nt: TGTGCCACCGGCCGGACAGCCAATCAGCCCCAGCATTTT